Below are 30 T cell receptor beta chains sequenced from a single sample in a study of blood T cell repertoires in COVID-19. Sequenced by immunoSEQ multiplex PCR; TCRdb stores in-frame clones only, minus some. The data contain some 220,000 clones, around 80% of them singletons. Sequenced sample: peripheral blood. Source of these receptors: a man in his fifties with active or convalescent COVID-19.

The chain has TRBV7-9 and TRBJ1-6; TRBD1 agrees at 7 bases. The J segment lost 5 bases and the V segment lost 4 bases, leaving 5 bases of the junction unmatched. The CDR3 covers 15 residues. Germline lookup yields CDR1 SEHNR and CDR2 FQNEAQ (reference sequence). The DNA for the CDR3 is TGTGCCAGCAGCTACGCCGGGACAGATAATTCACCCCTCCACTTT. Translated, it gives CASSYAGTDNSPLHF.

CDR3: CASRHRGGTGELFF. DNA of the CDR3: TGTGCCAGCAGACACAGGGGTGGCACCGGGGAGCTGTTTTTT. This chain uses TRBV2 with TRBJ2-2; 7 bases fit TRBD1. V lost 6 bases and J lost 4; bases outside the gene matches: 5. The CDR3 totals 14 residues. Germline V gene lookup returns CDR1 SNHLY and CDR2 FYNNEI.

The chain links TRBV21-1 to TRBJ2-7; the table's D call, TRBD1, was not checked against the DNA. TRBV21-1 counts as a pseudogene. This CDR3 has 13 amino acids. In DNA, the CDR3 is TGTGCCAACAAGTCGCGCAGGGGGAAAGAGCAGTACGTC. It codes for CANKSRRGKEQYV.

This chain uses TRBV9 with TRBJ2-5; 8 nucleotides agree with TRBD1. The CDR3 loop spans 15 amino acids. The germline gives CDR1 SGDLS, CDR2 YYNGEE. V shed 3 bases, J shed 1 base, and the junction held 5 bases outside the gene matches. The CDR3 reads CASSAYRGFQETQYF. The CDR3 bases are TGTGCCAGCAGCGCATACAGGGGGTTCCAAGAGACCCAGTACTTC. The variable domain in full, completed from reference TRBV9 and TRBJ2-5, reads DSGVTQTPKHLITATGQRVTLRCSPRSGDLSVYWYQQSLDQGLQFLIQYYNGEERAKGNILERFSAQQFPDLHSELNLSSLELGDSALYFCASSAYRGFQETQYFGPGTRLLVL.

CDR3 residues: CASSLFKQTGQGRKDTEAFF. In nucleotides, the CDR3 is TGTGCCAGCAGCTTGTTTAAGCAGACGGGACAGGGACGGAAGGACACTGAAGCTTTCTTT. The genes are TRBV5-5 and TRBJ1-1; TRBD1 matches 9 bases. The J segment lost 3 bases and the V segment lost 1 base, leaving 19 bases of the junction unmatched. This CDR3 spans 20 amino acids. Germline loops: CDR1 SGHKS, CDR2 YYEKEE (reference sequence).

This chain uses TRBV6-5 with TRBJ1-2; D might be TRBD1 (5 bases). V was cut by 4 bases and J by 6 bases, with 15 bases left in between. The germline V gene encodes CDR1 MNHEY and CDR2 SVGAGI. The CDR3 runs 14 residues. CDR3 in DNA: TGTGCCAGCAGTTCCCAGGTGCAGGGCGATGGCTACACCTTC. Its translation: CASSSQVQGDGYTF.

Remarks on this clone: The junction and the germline gene differ at one end; a read error may be behind it. V usage is TRBV2 and J usage is TRBJ1-4; D gene uncertain. CDR3 length equals 13 residues. The germline V gene has CDR1 SNHLY and CDR2 FYNNEI. CDR3 coding DNA: TGTGCCAGCAGTGAGGACTTGAACCCCAGGACGAATTTT. It yields the protein CASSEDLNPRTNF.

The J gene is TRBJ1-1, the V gene TRBV4-2; 7 bases are a match to TRBD1. The CDR3 contains 17 residues. V lost 0 bases to trimming and J lost 1 base; unmatched junction nucleotides: 8. Germline assignment: CDR1 LGHNA and CDR2 YNFKEQ. CDR3 in amino acids: CASSQDNRQGWNTEAFF. CDR3 sequence (DNA): TGTGCCAGCAGCCAAGACAACCGACAGGGATGGAACACTGAAGCTTTCTTT.

J is TRBJ2-3 and V is TRBV4-3, with a weak D call TRBD2 (5 bases). The V and J ends lost 0 bases and 6 bases respectively, with 13 bases between them. The CDR3 spans 15 residues. CDR1 is LGHNA, CDR2 YSLEER, per germline. Here the CDR3 DNA reads TGCGCCAGCAGCCAAGATCTGACGGGATCCGATACGCAGTATTTT. As protein: CASSQDLTGSDTQYF.

About this clone: A far larger clone differs by one base, so this is likely a read error. This chain uses TRBV7-9 with TRBJ1-2; 9 bases match TRBD1. The CDR3 is 14 residues long. Germline lookup yields CDR1 SEHNR and CDR2 FQNEAQ (reference sequence). J was trimmed by 2 bases and V by 11 bases; bases with no gene match: 9. The CDR3 DNA reads TGTGCCTGCACACGACAGGGGGGAAACTATGGCTACACCTTC. It yields the protein CACTRQGGNYGYTF.

The gene calls are TRBV28 and TRBJ2-1, with 7 bases lining up with TRBD2. Losses at the gene ends were 3 bases for V and 1 base for J; bases not matched to a gene: 6. The germline CDR1 and CDR2 sequences are MDHEN and SYDVKM. The CDR3 is 16 residues long. The CDR3 here is CASSLGGSGSYNEQFF. The CDR3 DNA sequence: TGTGCCAGCAGTTTGGGGGGGAGTGGGTCCTACAATGAGCAGTTCTTC.

This clone appeared a few times. J is TRBJ2-7 and V is TRBV7-2; 9 bases fit TRBD1. The V gene's germline CDR1 is SGHTA and CDR2 FQGNSA. The V gene end was trimmed by 4 bases and the J gene end by 2 bases; junction bases not matched to a gene: 9. The CDR3 totals 16 residues. The CDR3 sequence: CASSSPGTGRAYEQYF. CDR3 sequence (DNA): TGTGCCAGCAGCTCACCGGGGACAGGGAGGGCCTACGAGCAGTACTTC.

The chain employs TRBV28 and TRBJ1-2, with D perhaps TRBD1 (6 bases). This CDR3 is 12 amino acids long. Germline loops: CDR1 MDHEN, CDR2 SYDVKM. With 6 bases removed from V and 4 bases from J, the gap between germline ends came to 9 bases. In nucleotides, the CDR3 is TGTGCCAGCAGCTCAGGGGCCTATGGCTACACCTTC. Translating gives CASSSGAYGYTF.

The CDR3 DNA reads as TGTGCCAGCAGTCCTGGACAGGGGTGGACTGAAGCTTTCTTT. It specifies CASSPGQGWTEAFF. V usage is TRBV7-2 and J usage is TRBJ1-1; 9 bases are shared with TRBD1. Germline lookup yields CDR1 SGHTA and CDR2 FQGNSA. The V gene end was trimmed by 6 bases and the J gene end by 5 bases; junction bases not matched to a gene: 7. CDR3 length: 14 residues.

The V and J genes are TRBV2 and TRBJ2-7; 9 positions match TRBD2. CDR1 and CDR2 from the germline V gene are SNHLY and FYNNEI. V dropped 0 bases and J dropped 3; count of bases not matched to a gene: 9. This CDR3 has 17 residues. The DNA for the CDR3 is TGTGCCAGCAGTGAAGCGCTTCGTCTAGCGGGGAACTACGAGCAGTACGTC. This codes for CASSEALRLAGNYEQYV.

The chain combines TRBV6-4 with TRBJ2-7; 8 bases align to TRBD2. V lost 5 bases to trimming and J lost 4 bases; unmatched junction nucleotides: 22. Per the germline V gene, CDR1 is MRHNA and CDR2 is SNTAGT. The CDR3 runs to 19 residues. CDR3 in DNA: TGTGCCAGCAGTCTGGCAACCCGGGGGCGCCCAGCGGGAGCGTACGAGCAGTACTTC. Its protein is CASSLATRGRPAGAYEQYF.

The chain has TRBV3-1 (or the pseudogene TRBV3-2) and TRBJ2-5; a possible D gene is TRBD1 (7 bases). The V and J ends lost 4 bases and 5 bases respectively, with 11 bases between them. The CDR3 runs 13 residues. Germline CDR1 and CDR2: LGHDT and YNNKEL (reference sequence). The CDR3 bases are TGTGCCAGCAGCCTTTCAGGGGGGGAGACCCAGTACTTC. Translating it yields CASSLSGGETQYF.

The chain joins TRBV27 to TRBJ1-1; D remains ambiguous. Germline lookup yields CDR1 MNHEY and CDR2 SMNVEV (reference sequence). Trimming removed 0 bases from V and 5 bases from J, with 7 bases in between. The CDR3 consists of 13 residues. The CDR3, as DNA: TGTGCCAGCAGTTTATCAGTTACTACTGAAGCTTTCTTT. Translated, it gives CASSLSVTTEAFF.

The chain uses TRBV4-2 and TRBJ2-5; TRBD1 might be the D (6 bases). Germline V gene lookup returns CDR1 LGHNA and CDR2 YNFKEQ. The CDR3 totals 14 residues. V lost 4 bases and J 5 bases, leaving 14 bases between the germline ends. CDR3 bases: TGTGCCAGCAGCCTCGCCAGGGGTGAGGAGACCCAGTACTTC. Protein product: CASSLARGEETQYF.

Comment on this clone: Within the sample, other DNA sequences also encode this same CDR3. CDR3 residues: CASSQDRSGETQYF. The CDR3 DNA sequence: TGCGCCAGCAGCCAAGATAGGTCGGGGGAGACCCAGTACTTC. The chain recombines TRBV4-3 with TRBJ2-5; D possibly corresponds to TRBD2 (5 bases). CDR1 and CDR2 (germline): LGHNA, YSLEER. Trimming stripped 0 bases from V and 5 bases from J, with 10 bases between. This CDR3 contains 14 residues.

This chain connects TRBV6-1 to TRBJ1-2; tentative D call: TRBD1 (5 bases). Trimming stripped 2 bases from V and 4 bases from J, with 5 bases between. Germline-derived CDR1 and CDR2 are MNHNS and SASEGT. This CDR3 contains 12 residues. The CDR3 spells CASSETGYGYTF. The CDR3 DNA sequence: TGTGCCAGCAGTGAAACAGGCTATGGCTACACCTTC.

Points on this clone: Other DNA variants within this sample encode the same CDR3. The gene calls are TRBV7-3 and TRBJ2-1; TRBD2 agrees at 9 bases. CDR1 and CDR2 (germline): SGHTA, FQGTGA. This CDR3 contains 15 residues. V trimming: 5 bases; J trimming: 4 bases; junction bases outside the gene matches: 6. The DNA for the CDR3 is TGTGCCAGCAGCCGGGGTCTAGCGGGGTACAATGAGCAGTTCTTC. Its protein product is CASSRGLAGYNEQFF.

This chain links TRBV29-1 with TRBJ2-5; TRBD1 matches at 7 bases. Germline CDR1 SQVTM, CDR2 ANQGSEA. The V and J ends lost 6 bases and 1 base, in that order; junction bases with no gene match: 8. This CDR3 is 14 amino acids long. The CDR3: CSVAPGTAQETQYF. The CDR3, as DNA: TGCAGCGTGGCCCCCGGGACAGCCCAAGAGACCCAGTACTTC.

This clone was recorded once. This CDR3 reads CASTPPRTYTDTQYF. For the CDR3, the DNA is TGTGCCAGCACGCCTCCCCGGACATACACAGATACGCAGTATTTT. The gene calls are TRBV28 and TRBJ2-3, with D maybe TRBD1 (5 bases). Germline V lookup: CDR1 MDHEN, CDR2 SYDVKM. The CDR3 sequence is 15 residues long. V was cut by 7 bases and J by 2 bases, with 16 bases left in between.

This chain links TRBV5-1 with TRBJ2-1; 10 nucleotides match TRBD1. The CDR3 contains 17 residues. V gave up 4 bases and J gave up 4 bases; unmatched junction bases: 11. Germline CDR1 is SGHRS and CDR2 is YFSETQ. CDR3 sequence (DNA): TGCGCCAGCAGCCCCGGACCGGGACAGGGGTCTTACAATGAGCAGTTCTTC. Amino acid sequence: CASSPGPGQGSYNEQFF.

The chain combines TRBV2 with TRBJ1-2; TRBD1 matches 7 bases. Germline CDR1 and CDR2: SNHLY and FYNNEI. The V gene end was trimmed by 9 bases and the J gene end by 4 bases; junction bases not matched to a gene: 5. CDR3 length equals 12 residues. CDR3 in DNA: TGTGCCAGTCGACAGGGCCCCTATGGCTACACCTTC. Translating gives CASRQGPYGYTF. The full variable domain, completed using reference TRBV2 and TRBJ1-2, is EPEVTQTPSHQVTQMGQEVILRCVPISNHLYFYWYRQILGQKVEFLVSFYNNEISEKSEIFDDQFSVERPDGSNFTLKIRSTKLEDSAMYFCASRQGPYGYTFGSGTRLTVV.

The chain uses TRBV10-3 and TRBJ2-1, with 7 positions matching TRBD2. Per germline, CDR1 ENHRY and CDR2 SYGVKD. This CDR3 has 15 amino acids. V lost 3 bases, J lost 5 bases, and 7 bases stayed unmatched. The CDR3 DNA follows: TGTGCCATCAGTGAACTGGGACTACACGACAATGAGCAGTTCTTC. This translates into CAISELGLHDNEQFF.

This clone was found once. V usage is TRBV7-8 and J usage is TRBJ2-1, with TRBD1 as a possible D gene (5 bases). This CDR3 is 15 amino acids long. Between the trimmed V and J ends, which lost 4 bases and 4 bases, there was a span of 14 bases. Germline assignment: CDR1 SGHVS and CDR2 FQNEAQ. CDR3 protein: CASSSSPTEYNEQFF. The CDR3 DNA reads as TGTGCCAGCAGCTCGTCCCCGACAGAGTACAATGAGCAGTTCTTC. The full variable domain, completed using reference TRBV7-8 and TRBJ2-1, is GAGVSQSPRYKVAKRGQDVALRCDPISGHVSLFWYQQALGQGPEFLTYFQNEAQLDKSGLPSDRFFAERPEGSVSTLKIQRTQQEDSAVYLCASSSSPTEYNEQFFGPGTRLTVL.

The table lists this clone with a count of one. This chain connects TRBV29-1 to TRBJ2-1; the D gene is possibly TRBD2 (7 bases). Germline values: CDR1 SQVTM, CDR2 ANQGSEA. The CDR3 spans 12 residues. V lost 7 bases to trimming and J lost 6 bases, with 13 bases between them. The CDR3, as DNA: TGCAGCGCGCACAGGGAGGGCAATGAGCAGTTCTTC. This translates into CSAHREGNEQFF.

This clone occurred a few times. The V gene is TRBV13, the J gene TRBJ2-2; a possible D gene is TRBD1 (5 bases). CDR1 and CDR2 (germline): PRHDT, FYEKMQ (reference sequence). Trimming stripped 3 bases from V and 9 bases from J, with 17 bases between. This CDR3 has 15 amino acids. Here the CDR3 DNA reads TGTGCCAGCAGCTTCCGGCAGGGCGTGTACCGGGAGCTGTTTTTT. Translation gives CASSFRQGVYRELFF.